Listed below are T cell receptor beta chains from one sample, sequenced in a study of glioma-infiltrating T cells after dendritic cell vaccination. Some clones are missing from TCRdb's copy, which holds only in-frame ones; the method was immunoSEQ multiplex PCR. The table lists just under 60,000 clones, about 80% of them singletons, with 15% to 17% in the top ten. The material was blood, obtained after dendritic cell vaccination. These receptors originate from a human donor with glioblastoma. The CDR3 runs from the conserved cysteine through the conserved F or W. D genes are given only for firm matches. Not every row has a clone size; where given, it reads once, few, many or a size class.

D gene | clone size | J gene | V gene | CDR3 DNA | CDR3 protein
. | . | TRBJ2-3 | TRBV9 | TGTGCCAGCAGCGTAGGACAACCTTCCACAGATACGCAGTATTTT | CASSVGQPSTDTQYF
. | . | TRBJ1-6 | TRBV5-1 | TGCGCCAGCAGCCTTAGCTCCTATAATTCACCCCTCCACTTT | CASSLSSYNSPLHF
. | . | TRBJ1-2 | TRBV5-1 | TGCGCCAGCAGCGCGGACAGAGGAGGCTACACCTTC | CASSADRGGYTF
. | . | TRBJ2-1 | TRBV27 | TGTGCCAGCAGTTCAGGACAGAATTGGGGAAATGAGCAGTTCTTC | CASSSGQNWGNEQFF
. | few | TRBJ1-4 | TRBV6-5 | TGTGCCAGCAGTCCCTCGACATATAATACTGAAAAACTGTTTTTT | CASSPSTYNTEKLFF
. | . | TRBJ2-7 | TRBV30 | TGTGCCTGGAGTCTCCAGGGACTTTACGAGCAGTACTTC | CAWSLQGLYEQYF
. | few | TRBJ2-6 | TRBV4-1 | TGCGCCAGCAGCCAGCACATCCAGGGTGCTGGGGCCAACGTCCTGACTTTC | CASSQHIQGAGANVLTF
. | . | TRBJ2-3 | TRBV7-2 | TGTGCCAGCAGCCAACTCGGACGGGGAGATACGCAGTATTTT | CASSQLGRGDTQYF
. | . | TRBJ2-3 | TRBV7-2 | TGTGCCAGCAGCTTTCCGCGGGGCGCCACCAGCACAGATACGCAGTATTTT | CASSFPRGATSTDTQYF
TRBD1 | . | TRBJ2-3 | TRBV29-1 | TGCAGCGGCGGACAGGGGGAGGATACGCAGTATTTT | CSGGQGEDTQYF
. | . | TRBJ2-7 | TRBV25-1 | TGTGCCAGCAGAGAAAAAACAGCCAGCTACGAGCAGTACTTC | CASREKTASYEQYF
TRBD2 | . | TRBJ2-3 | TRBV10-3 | TGTGCCAACGGAGCGGGGGCGGCAGATACGCAGTATTTT | CANGAGAADTQYF
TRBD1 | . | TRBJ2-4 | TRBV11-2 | TGTGCCAGCAGCTCTCCGGACGAGGGACAGGGGCCCATTCAGTACTTC | CASSSPDEGQGPIQYF
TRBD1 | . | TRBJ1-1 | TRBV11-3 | TGTGCCAGCAGCCCCGGGACAGGGAACACTGAAGCTTTCTTT | CASSPGTGNTEAFF
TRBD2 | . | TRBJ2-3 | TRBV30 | TGTGCCTGGCGCCGCGGGGGGCCAGATACGCAGTATTTT | CAWRRGGPDTQYF
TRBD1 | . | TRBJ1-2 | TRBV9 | TGTGCCAGCAGCGTAGAGGCAGGGGGCGGCTATGGCTACACCTTC | CASSVEAGGGYGYTF
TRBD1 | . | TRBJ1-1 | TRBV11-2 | TGTGCCAGCAGCGATCGGGACAGGGGGCCTTCCGAAGCTTTCTTT | CASSDRDRGPSEAFF
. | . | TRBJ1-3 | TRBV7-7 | TGTGCTAGCAGCCGCGCAGGGGAAGACACCATATATTTT | CASSRAGEDTIYF
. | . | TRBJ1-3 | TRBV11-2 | TGTGCCAGCAGCTTATTTCAGGACAGTAACACCATATATTTT | CASSLFQDSNTIYF
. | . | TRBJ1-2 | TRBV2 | TGTGCCAGCACTAAAACCCTCCAGGGGCTTGGCTACACCTTC | CASTKTLQGLGYTF
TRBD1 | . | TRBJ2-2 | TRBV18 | TGTGCCAGCTCGAGGACAGGGGACACCGGGGAGCTGTTTTTT | CASSRTGDTGELFF
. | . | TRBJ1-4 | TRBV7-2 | TGTGCCAGCAGCTCAGACAGATACAATGAAAAACTGTTTTTT | CASSSDRYNEKLFF
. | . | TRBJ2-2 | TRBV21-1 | TGTGCCAGCAGCAGGGACAGGGGGCTTGCTAGCGGGGGTACGAACACCGGGGAGCTGTTTTTT | CASSRDRGLASGGTNTGELFF
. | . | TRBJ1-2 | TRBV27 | TGTGCCAGCAGTTTATACTCTGGACCCCCAGGGGACCAACTTCCTTATGGCTACACCTTC | CASSLYSGPPGDQLPYGYTF
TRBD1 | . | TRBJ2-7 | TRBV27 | TGTGCCAGCAGTTGGTTCGGGACAGAGATCTACGAGCAGTACTTC | CASSWFGTEIYEQYF
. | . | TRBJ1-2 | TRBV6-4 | TGTGCCAGCAACTTGGAGGGGTTCCGGGACTATGGCTACACCTTC | CASNLEGFRDYGYTF
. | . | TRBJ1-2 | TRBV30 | TGTGCCTGGAGTGTAAGGTTTCAGGGCCCCTACTATGGCTACACCTTC | CAWSVRFQGPYYGYTF
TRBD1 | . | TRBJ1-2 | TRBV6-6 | TGTGCCAGCAGTGGCCCGGGACAGAAAGCCAACTATGGCTACACCTTC | CASSGPGQKANYGYTF
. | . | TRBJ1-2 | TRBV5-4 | TGTGCCAGCAGCTTGGGGGGCTTTGGAGGCTACACCTTC | CASSLGGFGGYTF
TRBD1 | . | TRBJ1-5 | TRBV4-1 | TGCGCCAGCAGCCAAGACTGGACAGGGGAGGATAGCAATCAGCCCCAGCATTTT | CASSQDWTGEDSNQPQHF
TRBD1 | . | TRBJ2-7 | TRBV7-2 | TGTGCCAGCAGCGCACAGGGGGCGGGAGAGCAGTACTTC | CASSAQGAGEQYF
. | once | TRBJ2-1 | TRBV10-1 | TGCGCCAGCAGTGATAGAAGGACAGTGAATTACAATGAGCAGTTCTTC | CASSDRRTVNYNEQFF
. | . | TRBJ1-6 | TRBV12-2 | TGTGCAAGTCGCTTAGTGTCCAGGGACAAGAGACCCCTCCACTTT | CASRLVSRDKRPLHF
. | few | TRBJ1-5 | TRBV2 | TGTGCCAGCAATCAGGGATCACGGCAGCCCCAGCATTTT | CASNQGSRQPQHF
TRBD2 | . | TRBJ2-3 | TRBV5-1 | TGCGCCAGCAGCTTGGCCGTCGCGGGGGGGGGCACAGATACGCAGTATTTT | CASSLAVAGGGTDTQYF
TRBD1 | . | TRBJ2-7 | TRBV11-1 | TGTGCCAGCAGATCTAAAACAGGGGTCGCCTACGAGCAGTACTTC | CASRSKTGVAYEQYF
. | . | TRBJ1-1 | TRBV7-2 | TGTGCCAGCTCCAGTACTTGGAGGTCGGAAGCTTTCTTT | CASSSTWRSEAFF
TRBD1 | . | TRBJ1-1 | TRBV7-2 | TGTGCCAGCAGCTCGCCTTCAGGGGGCAGGGACACTGAAGCTTTCTTT | CASSSPSGGRDTEAFF
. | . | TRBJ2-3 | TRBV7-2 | TGTGCCAGCAGCCGGTTGGATACGCAGTATTTT | CASSRLDTQYF
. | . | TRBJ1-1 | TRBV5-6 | TGTGCCAGCAGCTTGGTGCTCGCGGAAGCTTTCTTT | CASSLVLAEAFF
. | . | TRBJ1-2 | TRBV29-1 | TGCAGCGTTGAAGCAGGGTTTGACGTCCATGGCTACACCTTC | CSVEAGFDVHGYTF
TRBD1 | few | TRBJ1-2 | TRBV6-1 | TGTGCCAGCAGTATCGGGACAGAGGCGTGGGGCTACACCTTC | CASSIGTEAWGYTF
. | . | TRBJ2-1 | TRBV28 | TGTGCCAGCAATTCAGGAGGGGGCGAGCAGTTCTTC | CASNSGGGEQFF
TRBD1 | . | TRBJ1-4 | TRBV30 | TGTGCCCGGGACGGGACAGAGAATGAAAAACTGTTTTTT | CARDGTENEKLFF
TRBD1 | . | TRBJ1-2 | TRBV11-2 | TGTGCCAGCAGTGCGGGACAGGGTGGCTATGGCTACACCTTC | CASSAGQGGYGYTF
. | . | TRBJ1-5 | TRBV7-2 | TGTGCCAGCAGCTTAGGTCCGGGTAGCAATCAGCCCCAGCATTTT | CASSLGPGSNQPQHF
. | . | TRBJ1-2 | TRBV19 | TGTGCCAGTAATGTCAGGACTAACTATGGCTACACCTTC | CASNVRTNYGYTF